Following are 30 T cell receptor beta chains from one sample sequenced in a study of cytomegalovirus exposure and HLA in healthy donors. PCR employed 60 Vbeta and 13 Jbeta primers. Only in-frame clones appear in the TCRdb table, and some are missing; sequencing was by immunoSEQ multiplex PCR. The data show 90,000 to 150,000 clones, and the top ten clones hold roughly 3.5%. The sample consisted of PBMCs. The receptors originated from a man aged 18 to 35 in good health and CMV-seronegative.

The chain uses TRBV7-9 and TRBJ1-2, with 9 nucleotides matching TRBD1. The V gene end was trimmed by 4 bases and the J gene end by 3 bases; junction bases not matched to a gene: 6. Germline CDR1 and CDR2: SEHNR and FQNEAQ (reference sequence). The length of the CDR3 is 15 residues. The CDR3 protein is CASSSRTGVDYGYTF. The DNA of the CDR3 is TGTGCCAGCAGCTCCCGGACAGGGGTGGACTATGGCTACACCTTC.

This rearrangement joins TRBV6-5 to TRBJ1-2; a possible D gene is TRBD1 (6 bases). The CDR3 extends over 13 amino acids. Trimming took 5 bases from V and 4 from J, leaving 11 bases between them. CDR1 is MNHEY and CDR2 is SVGAGI in the germline V gene. CDR3 loop: CASSDRIIYGYTF. The DNA of the CDR3 is TGTGCCAGCAGTGACAGGATTATCTATGGCTACACCTTC.

The chain links TRBV5-5 to TRBJ2-3; TRBD1 matches 9 bases. The CDR3 runs to 16 residues. J lost 4 bases, V lost 5 bases, and 11 bases had no gene match. Per germline, CDR1 SGHKS and CDR2 YYEKEE (reference sequence). In DNA, the CDR3 is TGTGCCAGCAGTTCACAGGGGGCGGTCGGTGCAGATACGCAGTATTTT. Translation gives CASSSQGAVGADTQYF.

In DNA, the CDR3 is TGTGCCAGCAGCTTAGAGAACGGGTACGAGCAGTACTTC. It translates to CASSLENGYEQYF. The V gene is TRBV11-2, the J gene TRBJ2-5; D unresolved. The J call may be wrong; the DNA end is better matched by TRBJ2-7. This CDR3 is built from 13 residues. Germline CDR1 reads SGHAT; CDR2 reads FQNNGV.

The chain combines TRBV5-1 with TRBJ2-7; TRBD2 agrees at 10 bases. J gave up 0 bases and V 7 bases, and 4 bases lay outside the gene matches. The length of the CDR3 is 14 residues. Germline CDR1 and CDR2: SGHRS and YFSETQ. The CDR3 here is CASRGLAVSYEQYF. Written as DNA, the CDR3 is TGCGCCAGCCGTGGACTAGCGGTCTCCTACGAGCAGTACTTC.

The chain carries TRBV7-9 and TRBJ2-5; tentatively, D is TRBD2 (6 bases). V gave up 3 bases and J gave up 1 base, with 12 bases separating them. The CDR3 length is 15 residues. Germline CDR1 is SEHNR and CDR2 is FQNEAQ (reference sequence). The CDR3 loop reads CASSLGGMGQETQYF. Written as DNA, the CDR3 is TGTGCCAGCAGCTTGGGGGGAATGGGCCAAGAGACCCAGTACTTC.

The chain has TRBV19 and TRBJ1-2, with unresolved D. Trimming stripped 3 bases from V and 4 bases from J, with 24 bases between. The CDR3 runs to 18 residues. In germline, CDR1 is LNHDA, CDR2 SQIVND (reference sequence). The CDR3: CASSMMVGGIAAVYGYTF. CDR3 nucleotides: TGTGCCAGTAGTATGATGGTGGGCGGGATTGCTGCCGTCTATGGCTACACCTTC.

The chain links TRBV5-1 to TRBJ2-7; D perhaps matches TRBD1 (6 bases). Trimming took off 3 bases at V and 5 bases at J, with 15 bases between the two ends. Germline V gene data show CDR1 as SGHRS and CDR2 as YFSETQ. The CDR3 runs 14 residues. CDR3 in amino acids: CASSSWTARDEQYF. The CDR3 bases are TGCGCCAGCAGCTCGTGGACAGCCCGGGACGAGCAGTACTTC.

V usage is TRBV4-1 and J usage is TRBJ2-7, with 9 bases fitting TRBD2. The junction had 4 bases not matched to a gene; V was cut back by 1 base and J by 3 bases. The CDR3 extends over 15 amino acids. The germline V gene has CDR1 MGHRA and CDR2 YSYEKL. The DNA of the CDR3 is TGCGCCAGCAGCCAAGGGGCTAGCGGGATCTACGAGCAGTACTTC. Its protein is CASSQGASGIYEQYF.

The gene calls are TRBV15 and TRBJ1-2, with 8 bases matching TRBD1. Trimming at V came to 1 base and at J to 4 bases, leaving 2 bases not matched to a gene. CDR1 is LNHNV, CDR2 YYDKDF, per germline (reference sequence). The CDR3 contains 14 residues. The CDR3 region has the DNA TGTGCCACCAGCAGAGCCGACAGGGGCTATGGCTACACCTTC. The encoded protein is CATSRADRGYGYTF.

The CDR3 region is CASSTQGGGEKLFF. The CDR3 DNA is TGTGCCAGCAGCACCCAAGGGGGGGGCGAAAAACTGTTTTTT. The chain joins TRBV6-6 to TRBJ1-4, with a possible D match to TRBD1 (6 bases). The CDR3 has 14 residues. The germline gives CDR1 MNHNY, CDR2 SVGAGI (reference sequence). Between the trimmed V and J ends, which lost 6 bases and 8 bases, there was a span of 16 bases.

The chain employs TRBV30 and TRBJ2-7; 8 nucleotides agree with TRBD1. CDR3 length equals 14 residues. Germline CDR1 and CDR2: GTSNPN and SVGIG (reference sequence). With 2 bases clipped from V and 4 bases from J, the junction kept 7 bases outside the gene matches. In DNA, the CDR3 is TGTGCCTGGAGTCCCAAAGGACAGGGTTACGAGCAGTACTTC. It encodes CAWSPKGQGYEQYF. The entire variable domain, with the rest obtained from reference TRBV30 and TRBJ2-7, is as follows: SQTIHQWPATLVQPVGSPLSLECTVEGTSNPNLYWYRQAAGRGLQLLFYSVGIGQISSEVPQNLSASRPQDRQFILSSKKLLLSDSGFYLCAWSPKGQGYEQYFGPGTRLTVT.

The chain is built from TRBV19 and TRBJ1-1; 7 nucleotides align to TRBD1. J gave up 7 bases and V 5 bases, and 10 bases lay outside the gene matches. The length of the CDR3 is 14 residues. Germline V CDR1 and CDR2: LNHDA, SQIVND (reference sequence). This CDR3 is CASSPFGTVYEAFF. The CDR3 DNA reads TGTGCCAGTAGTCCCTTCGGGACAGTATATGAAGCTTTCTTT.

The J gene is TRBJ2-5, the V gene TRBV7-3; 7 bases match TRBD1. The germline V gene has CDR1 SGHTA and CDR2 FQGTGA. The V and J ends lost 2 bases and 4 bases, in that order; junction bases with no gene match: 4. This CDR3 region has 14 residues. CDR3: CASSLYGDRETQYF. CDR3 sequence (DNA): TGTGCCAGCAGCTTATACGGGGACAGAGAGACCCAGTACTTC.

The chain recombines TRBV9 with TRBJ2-2; 7 nucleotides match TRBD1. V shed 4 bases and J 6 bases; nucleotides not matched to a gene: 9. Germline V gene data show CDR1 as SGDLS and CDR2 as YYNGEE. This CDR3 comprises 15 residues. CDR3 sequence reads: CASSKEGGPPGELFF. CDR3 DNA: TGTGCCAGCAGCAAAGAAGGGGGCCCTCCCGGGGAGCTGTTTTTT.

V usage is TRBV19 and J usage is TRBJ2-5; TRBD2 matches at 7 bases. Matching the DNA end better, TRBJ2-7 makes the J call doubtful. Germline V lookup: CDR1 LNHDA, CDR2 SQIVND (reference sequence). This CDR3 has 13 residues. The CDR3 protein is CASGPGGAYEQYF. CDR3 DNA: TGTGCCAGCGGGCCTGGGGGGGCCTACGAGCAGTACTTC.

This chain joins TRBV4-1 and TRBJ2-3; perhaps TRBD2 as D (6 bases). Looked up from germline, CDR1 is MGHRA and CDR2 is YSYEKL. V lost 0 bases and J lost 1, with 11 bases in between. CDR3 length: 16 amino acids. The CDR3 DNA sequence: TGCGCCAGCAGCCAAGAGAGGTGGGGGGGCACAGATACGCAGTATTTT. It specifies CASSQERWGGTDTQYF.

This chain joins TRBV15 and TRBJ2-3; D ambiguous. The V gene lost 5 bases and the J gene lost 2 bases, with 8 bases spanning the gap. The CDR3 consists of 13 residues. Germline CDR1 is LNHNV and CDR2 is YYDKDF (reference sequence). The CDR3 DNA follows: TGTGCCACCAGCTCCCCTGTCACAGATACGCAGTATTTT. The encoded protein is CATSSPVTDTQYF.

The chain joins TRBV6-4 to TRBJ2-3, with 10 bases aligning to TRBD2. The CDR3 covers 16 residues. The ends lost 0 bases at V and 1 base at J; junction bases unmatched: 1. Germline CDR1 is MRHNA and CDR2 is SNTAGT. The CDR3: CASSDSGTSGTDTQYF. The CDR3 bases are TGTGCCAGCAGTGACTCGGGGACTAGCGGCACAGATACGCAGTATTTT.

V gene TRBV7-9 combines with J gene TRBJ1-2; unclear D gene. Germline assignment: CDR1 SEHNR and CDR2 FQNEAQ (reference sequence). The CDR3 consists of 13 residues. The V end was cut by 1 base, the J end by 5 bases, with 8 bases between. DNA for the CDR3: TGTGCCAGCAGCTTAGGGCGGAGTTATGGCTACACCTTC. This gives the protein CASSLGRSYGYTF.

J is TRBJ1-5 and V is TRBV6-5, with 8 bases matching TRBD1. Per the germline V gene, CDR1 is MNHEY and CDR2 is SVGAGI. The junction had 3 bases not matched to a gene; V was cut back by 6 bases and J by 5 bases. This CDR3 has 13 residues. CDR3 amino acids: CASRQGVDQPQHF. Written as DNA, the CDR3 is TGTGCCAGCAGACAGGGGGTCGATCAGCCCCAGCATTTT.

The CDR3 bases are TGTGCCAGCAGTTCACGACTGTTCATGAACACTGAAGCTTTCTTT. Translating it yields CASSSRLFMNTEAFF. J is TRBJ1-1 and V is TRBV6-5, with D hard to call. The CDR3 consists of 15 residues. Germline CDR1 is MNHEY and CDR2 is SVGAGI. Trimming left V 4 bases short and J 0 bases short, with 12 bases between.

The chain couples TRBV6-5 to TRBJ2-3, with 9 nucleotides matching TRBD2. The CDR3 spans 16 residues. Trimming took 1 base from V and 5 from J; bases not matched to a gene: 7. Per the germline V gene, CDR1 is MNHEY and CDR2 is SVGAGI. CDR3 in DNA: TGTGCCAGCAGTTACTTCGGCGGGGGGGCTTTAGATACGCAGTATTTT. Its translation is CASSYFGGGALDTQYF.

The chain employs TRBV19 and TRBJ1-1, with D unresolved. V lost 2 bases, J lost 0 bases, and 10 bases lay in between. The CDR3 is 15 amino acids. From germline, CDR1 is LNHDA and CDR2 SQIVND (reference sequence). CDR3 sequence reads: CASSISEVMNTEAFF. CDR3 DNA: TGTGCCAGTAGTATATCGGAGGTTATGAACACTGAAGCTTTCTTT. Drawing the rest from reference TRBV19 and TRBJ1-1, the complete variable domain is DGGITQSPKYLFRKEGQNVTLSCEQNLNHDAMYWYRQDPGQGLRLIYYSQIVNDFQKGDIAEGYSVSREKKESFPLTVTSAQKNPTAFYLCASSISEVMNTEAFFGQGTRLTVV.

V and J are TRBV18 and TRBJ1-1, with D maybe TRBD1 (6 bases). The germline V gene has CDR1 KGHSH and CDR2 LQKENI. Between the trimmed V and J ends, which lost 5 bases and 8 bases, there was a span of 15 bases. This CDR3 has 13 residues. The CDR3, as DNA: TGTGCCAGCTCAGCCTCCGTCGGACAGGAAGCTTTCTTT. Translating it yields CASSASVGQEAFF.

The V and J genes are TRBV6-6 and TRBJ1-2, with 7 bases that match TRBD1. The V and J ends lost 0 bases and 7 bases, in that order; junction bases with no gene match: 11. Germline V gene sequence: CDR1 MNHNY, CDR2 SVGAGI (reference sequence). The CDR3 contains 16 residues. The CDR3 spells CASSYSGGGRGIGYTF. CDR3 coding DNA: TGTGCCAGCAGTTACTCGGGGGGAGGCAGGGGGATTGGCTACACCTTC.

The chain uses TRBV6-5 and TRBJ2-7; possibly TRBD2 for D (6 bases). Germline loops: CDR1 MNHEY, CDR2 SVGAGI. Trimming removed 7 bases at V and 5 bases at J, with 9 bases between. The length of the CDR3 is 11 residues. The DNA for the CDR3 is TGTGCCAGCACTAGCGTTAACGAGCAGTACTTC. Residues: CASTSVNEQYF.

The V gene is TRBV7-2, the J gene TRBJ1-3; no firm D call. Trimming left V 0 bases short and J 0 bases short, with 6 bases between. CDR3 size: 15 residues. Germline V gives CDR1 SGHTA, CDR2 FQGNSA. CDR3: CASSLAVSSGNTIYF. The CDR3 DNA reads as TGTGCCAGCAGCTTAGCGGTGAGCTCTGGAAACACCATATATTTT.

This chain links TRBV6-1 with TRBJ1-5; no clear D gene. From germline, CDR1 is MNHNS and CDR2 SASEGT. There are 14 residues in the CDR3. The ends were cut back, 6 bases at V and 0 bases at J, with 9 bases in the middle. The CDR3 sequence: CASRVRLSNQPQHF. The CDR3 region has the DNA TGTGCCAGCAGAGTCAGGCTTAGCAATCAGCCCCAGCATTTT.

The rearrangement links TRBV5-1 to TRBJ2-2; TRBD2 matches at 8 bases. This CDR3 has 15 amino acids. The trim removed 7 bases at V and 4 bases at J, leaving 9 bases unmatched. Germline V gene sequence: CDR1 SGHRS, CDR2 YFSETQ. DNA of the CDR3: TGCGCCAGCCACCAAACCGGGACTAGCACCGGGGAGCTGTTTTTT. It is translated as CASHQTGTSTGELFF.